This T cell receptor (beta chain) was documented in a study of cytomegalovirus exposure and HLA in healthy donors. On the study more broadly: Earlier work reported 100 million to 130 million unique TCR beta sequences from 150 million to 200 million T cells. Overall study findings and caveats: Further analysis was carried out later, and it showed several of the most significant clusters appearing linked to common viral pathogens.

This clone occurred once. As yet, its antigen is unknown. PCR primers comprised 60 Vbeta and 13 Jbeta primers. Original methodology: Some 80 million unique TCR beta chains, 9 million to 12 million shared, were counted in a later analysis. Produced via immunoSEQ multiplex PCR; TCRdb's table is partial and in-frame only. Clonal size and the V and J genes are those of that table, whereas D and trimming came from the DNA. The sample gives around 150,000 clones, around 75% of which show up once; about 3.5% is in the top ten. Trimming shortened V by 5 bases and J by 4 bases, and 20 bases separated the two germline ends. The germline V gene has CDR1 LNHDA and CDR2 SQIVND (reference sequence). CDR3 length: 16 amino acids.

The sequencing input was PBMCs. The V and J genes are TRBV19 and TRBJ1-2, with a possible D match to TRBD1 (6 bases). This TCR came from a human donor in good health. In DNA, the CDR3 is TGTGCCAGTAGTCGGGACATCAATCCACCTCCCTATGGCTACACCTTC. Translated: CASSRDINPPPYGYTF.